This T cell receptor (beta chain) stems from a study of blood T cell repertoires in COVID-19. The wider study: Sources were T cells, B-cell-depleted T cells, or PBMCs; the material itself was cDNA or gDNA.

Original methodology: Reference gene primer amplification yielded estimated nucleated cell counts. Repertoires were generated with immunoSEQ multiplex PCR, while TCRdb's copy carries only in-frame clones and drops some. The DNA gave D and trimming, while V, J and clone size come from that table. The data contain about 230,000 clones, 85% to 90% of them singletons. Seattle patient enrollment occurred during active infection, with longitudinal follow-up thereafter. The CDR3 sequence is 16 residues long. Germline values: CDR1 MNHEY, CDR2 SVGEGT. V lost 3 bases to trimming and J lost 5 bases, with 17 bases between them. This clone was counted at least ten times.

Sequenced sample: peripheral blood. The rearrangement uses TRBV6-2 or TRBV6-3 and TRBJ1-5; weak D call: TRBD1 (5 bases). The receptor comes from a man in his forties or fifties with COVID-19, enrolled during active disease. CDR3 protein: CASSYSGLLVDQPQHF. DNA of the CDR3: TGTGCCAGCAGTTATTCGGGACTTTTGGTGGATCAGCCCCAGCATTTT.